Below, 23 T cell receptor beta chains from the same sample are listed, as sequenced in a study of cytomegalovirus exposure and HLA in healthy donors. PCR used 60 Vbeta primers and 13 Jbeta primers. Data came from immunoSEQ multiplex PCR; TCRdb stores just in-frame clones and leaves some out. The sample lists under 100,000 clones, around 85% seen once, with about an eighth in the top ten. Sequencing was performed on PBMCs. These receptors came from a human donor in good health.

This clone is a singleton in its sample. V is TRBV12-5 and J is TRBJ1-6; 11 bases map to TRBD1. The V segment lost 0 bases and the J segment 9 bases; nucleotides outside the gene matches: 4. CDR1 is LGHNT, CDR2 FRNRAP, per germline. CDR3 length: 16 amino acids. Written as DNA, the CDR3 is TGTGCTAGTGGTTTGGTAATAGGGACAGGGGGTTCACCCCTCCACTTT. It is translated as CASGLVIGTGGSPLHF. The variable domain in full, with the rest retrieved from reference TRBV12-5 and TRBJ1-6, is DARVTQTPRHKVTEMGQEVTMRCQPILGHNTVFWYRQTMMQGLELLAYFRNRAPLDDSGMPKDRFSAEMPDATLATLKIQPSEPRDSAVYFCASGLVIGTGGSPLHFGNGTRLTVT.

A single count supports this clone. The chain employs TRBV30 and TRBJ1-5; 7 nucleotides agree with TRBD1. CDR3 size: 12 residues. Trimming cost V 3 bases and J 4 bases; bases outside gene matches: 0. CDR1 is GTSNPN, CDR2 SVGIG, per germline (reference sequence). CDR3 sequence reads: CAWSRGNQPQHF. CDR3 nucleotides: TGTGCCTGGAGCAGGGGGAATCAGCCCCAGCATTTT. The full variable domain, in which reference TRBV30 and TRBJ1-5 provide the parts outside the CDR3, is SQTIHQWPATLVQPVGSPLSLECTVEGTSNPNLYWYRQAAGRGLQLLFYSVGIGQISSEVPQNLSASRPQDRQFILSSKKLLLSDSGFYLCAWSRGNQPQHFGDGTRLSIL.

This rearrangement joins TRBV4-1 to TRBJ2-3; 13 positions agree with TRBD2. Germline lookup yields CDR1 MGHRA and CDR2 YSYEKL. Unmatched junction bases numbered 4, after V lost 3 bases and J lost 1 base. This CDR3 spans 17 amino acids. CDR3 sequence: CASSHPGTSGGTDTQYF. CDR3 in DNA: TGCGCCAGCAGCCACCCCGGGACTAGCGGGGGCACAGATACGCAGTATTTT.

This sequence joins TRBV7-9 and TRBJ2-5; D is unclear. Looked up from germline, CDR1 is SEHNR and CDR2 is FQNEAQ (reference sequence). V was pared by 1 base and J by 5 bases, with 8 bases between. This CDR3 is built from 13 residues. The CDR3 loop reads CASSLVEAETQYF. The DNA of the CDR3 is TGTGCCAGCAGCTTAGTCGAGGCGGAGACCCAGTACTTC.

The chain couples TRBV6-5 to TRBJ1-1; TRBD1 aligns across 7 bases. V lost 0 bases to trimming and J lost 7 bases; unmatched junction nucleotides: 5. The CDR3 totals 14 residues. In germline, CDR1 is MNHEY, CDR2 SVGAGI. This CDR3 is CASSYSRGRGEAFF. The CDR3 DNA reads TGTGCCAGCAGTTACTCTAGGGGGCGCGGTGAAGCTTTCTTT.

This clone showed up just a few times. The chain combines TRBV6-6 with TRBJ1-1; D call uncertain. Germline lookup yields CDR1 MNHNY and CDR2 SVGAGI (reference sequence). Deletions cut 11 bases from V and 1 base from J, with 8 bases between. The CDR3 sequence is 11 residues long. This CDR3 reads CAAAGNTEAFF. CDR3 DNA: TGTGCCGCTGCGGGGAACACTGAAGCTTTCTTT.

This clone was detected only once. The chain combines TRBV5-1 with TRBJ2-3; D remains unclear. Germline values: CDR1 SGHRS, CDR2 YFSETQ. This CDR3 region has 11 residues. With 4 bases removed from V and 5 bases from J, the gap between germline ends came to 5 bases. CDR3 DNA sequence: TGCGCCAGCAGCGCGAGAGATACGCAGTATTTT. Amino acids: CASSARDTQYF.

The J gene is TRBJ1-5, the V gene TRBV10-1, with TRBD1 matching 11 bases. The CDR3 spans 15 residues. V was pared by 6 bases and J by 9 bases, with 10 bases of the junction left unmatched. The germline gives CDR1 WNHNN, CDR2 SYGVQD (reference sequence). The CDR3 spells CASSAGTGGPGPQHF. In DNA form, the CDR3 reads TGCGCCAGCAGCGCCGGGACAGGGGGGCCAGGGCCCCAGCATTTT.

The chain employs TRBV7-2 and TRBJ2-1, with 8 bases fitting TRBD2. The V gene's germline CDR1 is SGHTA and CDR2 FQGNSA. Trimming cost V 5 bases and J 6 bases; bases outside gene matches: 9. This CDR3 spans 15 amino acids. CDR3 loop: CASSPFERGFNEQFF. The DNA of the CDR3 is TGTGCCAGCAGCCCGTTTGAGCGGGGGTTCAATGAGCAGTTCTTC.

This clone was recorded a few times. V is TRBV14 and J is TRBJ1-6; D is unclear. The germline CDR1 and CDR2 sequences are SGHDN and FVKESK. This CDR3 has 12 residues. Deletions cut 3 bases from V and 9 bases from J, with 6 bases between. CDR3 nucleotides: TGTGCCAGCAGCCAGTCGAGTTCACCCCTCCACTTT. It encodes CASSQSSSPLHF.

The chain uses TRBV2 and TRBJ2-2, with TRBD2 matching over 10 bases. The junction had 3 bases not matched to a gene; V was cut back by 4 bases and J by 4 bases. The CDR3 extends over 15 amino acids. Germline V gene lookup returns CDR1 SNHLY and CDR2 FYNNEI. The chain's CDR3 is CASSGTSGATGELFF. CDR3 sequence (DNA): TGTGCCAGCAGTGGTACTAGCGGGGCCACCGGGGAGCTGTTTTTT.

The chain employs TRBV29-1 and TRBJ2-3, with 9 nucleotides matching TRBD2. J lost 0 bases, V lost 3 bases, and 13 bases had no gene match. The CDR3 totals 18 residues. The V gene's germline CDR1 is SQVTM and CDR2 ANQGSEA. The CDR3 sequence is CSVEGGDGGLASTDTQYF. Here the CDR3 DNA reads TGCAGCGTTGAGGGGGGGGACGGGGGACTAGCTAGCACAGATACGCAGTATTTT.

The gene calls are TRBV27 and TRBJ1-6, with 7 bases identical to TRBD1. From germline, CDR1 is MNHEY and CDR2 SMNVEV (reference sequence). Losses at the gene ends were 2 bases for V and 4 bases for J; bases not matched to a gene: 8. This CDR3 contains 17 residues. The CDR3 spells CASSLNRQGNYNSPLHF. The DNA for the CDR3 is TGTGCCAGCAGTTTAAACCGACAGGGAAATTATAATTCACCCCTCCACTTT.

The chain employs TRBV2 and TRBJ1-5; D is perhaps TRBD1 (5 bases). Trimming removed 5 bases from V and 3 bases from J, with 14 bases in between. From germline, CDR1 is SNHLY and CDR2 FYNNEI. This CDR3 has 15 residues. The CDR3 sequence is CASSPQGRNNQPQHF. Here the CDR3 DNA reads TGTGCCAGCAGTCCTCAGGGAAGGAACAATCAGCCCCAGCATTTT.

This rearrangement joins TRBV6-9 to TRBJ1-4; 7 bases agree with TRBD1. Losses at the gene ends were 7 bases for V and 5 bases for J; bases not matched to a gene: 13. From germline, CDR1 is MNHGY and CDR2 SVAAGI. This CDR3 has 16 residues. The CDR3 bases are TGTGCCAGCATTCGGGGAACAGGGGTGAAGAATGAAAAACTGTTTTTT. Translated, it gives CASIRGTGVKNEKLFF.

The rearrangement links TRBV7-9 to TRBJ1-1; TRBD1 matches 8 bases. The junction had 4 bases not matched to a gene; V was cut back by 6 bases and J by 1 base. The germline CDR1 and CDR2 sequences are SEHNR and FQNEAQ (reference sequence). The CDR3 is made up of 14 amino acids. CDR3 sequence (DNA): TGTGCCAGCAGTTTTGGACAGGGGAACACTGAAGCTTTCTTT. It encodes CASSFGQGNTEAFF.

This sequence joins TRBV19 and TRBJ2-7, with TRBD1 identical over 8 bases. This CDR3 comprises 13 residues. V lost 5 bases, J lost 5 bases, and 5 bases stayed unmatched. The germline V gene has CDR1 LNHDA and CDR2 SQIVND (reference sequence). The CDR3 here is CASSQTGEDEQYF. In nucleotides, the CDR3 is TGTGCCAGTAGTCAGACAGGGGAAGACGAGCAGTACTTC.

This clone was recorded many times. V usage is TRBV2 and J usage is TRBJ1-1; the D is unclear. The germline V gene has CDR1 SNHLY and CDR2 FYNNEI. V lost 8 bases to trimming and J lost 4 bases, with 11 bases between them. The CDR3 spans 12 residues. DNA for the CDR3: TGTGCCAGCGGGGAGGAGGCCACTGAAGCTTTCTTT. This gives the protein CASGEEATEAFF.

A remark on this clone: This sample also contains other DNA sequences that code for the same CDR3. The rearrangement joins TRBV9 to TRBJ2-1, with D tentatively TRBD1 (6 bases). Trimming removed 3 bases from V and 0 bases from J, with 10 bases in between. The germline CDR1 and CDR2 sequences are SGDLS and YYNGEE. The length of the CDR3 is 15 residues. CDR3 coding DNA: TGTGCCAGCAGCGGCCAGGGGAACTCCTACAATGAGCAGTTCTTC. This gives the protein CASSGQGNSYNEQFF.

V and J are TRBV18 and TRBJ1-5; D is undetermined. The V and J ends lost 6 bases and 0 bases respectively, with 6 bases between them. The CDR3 spans 13 residues. Germline CDR1 KGHSH, CDR2 LQKENI. CDR3 in DNA: TGTGCCAGCTCGTCGGGTAGCAATCAGCCCCAGCATTTT. Amino acid sequence: CASSSGSNQPQHF.

In nucleotides, the CDR3 is TGTGCCAGCTCACCACGGGCCGCACAAGAGACCCAGTACTTC. This codes for CASSPRAAQETQYF. The chain couples TRBV18 to TRBJ2-5; D ambiguous. Germline lookup yields CDR1 KGHSH and CDR2 LQKENI. V lost 1 base and J 2 bases, leaving 8 bases between the germline ends. There are 14 residues in the CDR3.

This chain links TRBV5-1 with TRBJ2-7; TRBD1 aligns across 8 bases. J gave up 4 bases and V 5 bases, and 11 bases lay outside the gene matches. The CDR3 has 15 residues. The germline CDR1 and CDR2 sequences are SGHRS and YFSETQ. The CDR3 region is CASRFTGQGAYEQYF. CDR3 DNA: TGCGCCAGCAGGTTTACCGGACAGGGAGCATACGAGCAGTACTTC.

This sequence joins TRBV1 and TRBJ2-7; the table calls TRBD1, which could not be checked here. TRBV1 is flagged as a pseudogene. This CDR3 is built from 16 residues. The CDR3 DNA is TGCACCAGCAGCCAAGATCGACACCCAAGCTCCTACGAGCAGTACTTC. Its translation is CTSSQDRHPSSYEQYF.